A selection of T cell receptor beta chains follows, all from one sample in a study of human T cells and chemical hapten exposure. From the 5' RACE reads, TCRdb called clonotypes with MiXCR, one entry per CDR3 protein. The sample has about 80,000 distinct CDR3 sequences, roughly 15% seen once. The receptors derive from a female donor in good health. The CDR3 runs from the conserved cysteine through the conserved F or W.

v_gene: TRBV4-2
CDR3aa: CASSHSRTNSYEQYF

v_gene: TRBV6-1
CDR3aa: CASSDRKETQYF

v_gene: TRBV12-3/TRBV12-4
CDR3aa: CASSSDSHTGELFF

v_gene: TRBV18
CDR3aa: CASSPKQGPNTEAFF

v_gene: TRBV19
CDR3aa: CASSTPAAQNTEAFF

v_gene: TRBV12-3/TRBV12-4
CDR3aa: CASSPTGGGNQPQHF

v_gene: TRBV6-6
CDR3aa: CASSQPGAAKNIQYF

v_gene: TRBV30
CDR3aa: CAWSSGVDWGYEQYF

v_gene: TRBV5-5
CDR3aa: CASSLTGGELFF

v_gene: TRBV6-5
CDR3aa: CASTLLGGGRGGTGELFF

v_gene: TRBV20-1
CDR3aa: CSASPQGLDYGYTF

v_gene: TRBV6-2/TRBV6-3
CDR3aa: CASSYSGRGMGTEAFF

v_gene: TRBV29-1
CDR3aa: CSGHPRTGGTDTQYF

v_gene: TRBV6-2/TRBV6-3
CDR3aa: CASSGTGTTGYEQYF

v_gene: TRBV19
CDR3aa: CASSKQGFAGELFF

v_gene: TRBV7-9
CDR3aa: CASSLERPNSPLHF

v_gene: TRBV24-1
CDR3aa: CATSDRNYNEQFF

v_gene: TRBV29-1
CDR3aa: CSVVYEYEQYF

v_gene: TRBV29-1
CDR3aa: CSVTTSGRGETQYF

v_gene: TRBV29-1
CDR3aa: CSVEDQGLTGNTIYF

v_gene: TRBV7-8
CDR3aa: CASSRDRDQPQHF

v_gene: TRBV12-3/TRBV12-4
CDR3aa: CASRQLDWLSTDTQYF

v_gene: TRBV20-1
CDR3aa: CSARSPDSLILPWETQYF

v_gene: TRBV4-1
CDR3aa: CASSQDGTGWGNEQFF

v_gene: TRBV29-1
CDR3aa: CSVGGTSGRELYTDTQYF

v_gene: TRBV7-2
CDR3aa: CASSLGGGREETQYF

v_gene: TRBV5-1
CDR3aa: CASSLRGNYGYTF

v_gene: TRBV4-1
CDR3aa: CASSQDRSSASTDTQYF

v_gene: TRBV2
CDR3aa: CASSVRPGTNEKLFF

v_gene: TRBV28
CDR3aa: CASSLGAGGPETQYF

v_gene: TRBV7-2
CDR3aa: CASSLGQTRDTQYF

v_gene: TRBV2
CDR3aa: CASSVTLAGGLRTDTQYF

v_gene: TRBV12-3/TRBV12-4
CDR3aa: CASSAAGPPTRNTF

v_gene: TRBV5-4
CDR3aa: CASSLDRQSSGANVLTF

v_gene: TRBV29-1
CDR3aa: CSALSGDRSNYGYTF

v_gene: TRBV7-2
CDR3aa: CASSLESRSASTDTQYF

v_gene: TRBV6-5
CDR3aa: CATNGREGNEQFF

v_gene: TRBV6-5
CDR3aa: CASRSGHPYEQYF

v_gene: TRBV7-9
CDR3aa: CASSLEAAGADTQYF

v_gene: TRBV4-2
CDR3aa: CASSLHTEAFF

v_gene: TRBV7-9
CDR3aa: CASSMTGRWVYEQYF

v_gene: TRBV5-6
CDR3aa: CASRWGREIGELFF

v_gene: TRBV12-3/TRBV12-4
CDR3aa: CASSTTLSTIYF

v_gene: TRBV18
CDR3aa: CASSPSTREQYF

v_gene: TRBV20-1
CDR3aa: CSALRDRGSSPLHF

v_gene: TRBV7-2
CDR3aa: CASSYPQRTEAFF

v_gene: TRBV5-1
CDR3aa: CASSLEAGTAYSPLHF

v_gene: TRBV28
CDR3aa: CASSLPNSRVSGIQYF

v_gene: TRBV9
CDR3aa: CASSPGGQDYNEQFF

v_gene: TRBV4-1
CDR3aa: CASSQDHPGANQPQHF

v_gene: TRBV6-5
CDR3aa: CASKGGGNYGYTF

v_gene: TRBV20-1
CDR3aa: CSASGTGETQYF

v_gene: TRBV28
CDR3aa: CASTSSGLETQYF